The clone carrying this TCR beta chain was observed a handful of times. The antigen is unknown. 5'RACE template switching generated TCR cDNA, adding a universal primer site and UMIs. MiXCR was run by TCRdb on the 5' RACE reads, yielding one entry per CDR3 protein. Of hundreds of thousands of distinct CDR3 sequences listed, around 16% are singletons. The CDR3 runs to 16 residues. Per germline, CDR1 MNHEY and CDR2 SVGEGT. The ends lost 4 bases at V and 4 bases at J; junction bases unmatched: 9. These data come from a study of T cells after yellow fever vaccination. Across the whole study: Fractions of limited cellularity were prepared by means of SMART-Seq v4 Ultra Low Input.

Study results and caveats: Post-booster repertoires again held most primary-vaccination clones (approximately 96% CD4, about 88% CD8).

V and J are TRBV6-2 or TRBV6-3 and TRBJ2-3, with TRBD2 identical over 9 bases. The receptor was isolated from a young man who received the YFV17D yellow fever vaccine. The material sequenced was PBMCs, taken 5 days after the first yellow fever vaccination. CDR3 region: CASSFKLAGPPDTQYF. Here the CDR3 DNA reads TGTGCCAGCAGTTTTAAGCTAGCGGGGCCCCCAGATACGCAGTATTTT.